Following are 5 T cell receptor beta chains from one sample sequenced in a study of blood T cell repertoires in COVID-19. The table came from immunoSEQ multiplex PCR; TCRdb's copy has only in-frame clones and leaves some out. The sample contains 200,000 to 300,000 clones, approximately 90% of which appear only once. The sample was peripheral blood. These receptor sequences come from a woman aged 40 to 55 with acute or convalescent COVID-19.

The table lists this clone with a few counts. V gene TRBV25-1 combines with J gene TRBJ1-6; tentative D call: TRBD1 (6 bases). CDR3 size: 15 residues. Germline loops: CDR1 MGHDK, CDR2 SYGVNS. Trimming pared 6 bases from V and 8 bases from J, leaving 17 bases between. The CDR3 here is CASSATQGIDSPLHF. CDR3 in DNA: TGTGCCAGCAGCGCAACACAGGGAATCGATTCACCCCTCCACTTT. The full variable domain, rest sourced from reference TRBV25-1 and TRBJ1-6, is EADIYQTPRYLVIGTGKKITLECSQTMGHDKMYWYQQDPGMELHLIHYSYGVNSTEKGDLSSESTVSRIRTEHFPLTLESARPSHTSQYLCASSATQGIDSPLHFGNGTRLTVT.

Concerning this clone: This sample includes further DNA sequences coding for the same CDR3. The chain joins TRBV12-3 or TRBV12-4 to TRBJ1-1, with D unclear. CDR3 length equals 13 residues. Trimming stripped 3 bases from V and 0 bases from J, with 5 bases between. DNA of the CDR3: TGTGCCAGCAGTTTGTCAGTGAACACTGAAGCTTTCTTT. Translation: CASSLSVNTEAFF.

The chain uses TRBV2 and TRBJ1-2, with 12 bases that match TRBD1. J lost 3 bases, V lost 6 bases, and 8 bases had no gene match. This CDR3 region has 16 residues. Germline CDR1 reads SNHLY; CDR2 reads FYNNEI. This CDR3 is CASRKPGQGAHYGYTF. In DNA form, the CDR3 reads TGTGCCAGCAGGAAACCGGGACAGGGGGCCCACTATGGCTACACCTTC.

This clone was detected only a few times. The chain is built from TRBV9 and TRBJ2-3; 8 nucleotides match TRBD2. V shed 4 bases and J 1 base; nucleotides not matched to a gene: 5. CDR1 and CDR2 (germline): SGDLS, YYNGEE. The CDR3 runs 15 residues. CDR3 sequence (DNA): TGTGCCAGCAGCCCCCCGGGGGGGGGCACAGATACGCAGTATTTT. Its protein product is CASSPPGGGTDTQYF.

The CDR3 here is CASSGRTGGLYEKLFF. The CDR3 DNA reads TGTGCCAGTAGTGGGCGGACAGGTGGTTTGTATGAAAAACTGTTTTTT. The chain has TRBV19 and TRBJ1-4, with TRBD1 matching over 7 bases. The V gene end was trimmed by 5 bases and the J gene end by 6 bases; junction bases not matched to a gene: 12. Germline CDR1 and CDR2: LNHDA and SQIVND (reference sequence). CDR3 length: 16 amino acids.